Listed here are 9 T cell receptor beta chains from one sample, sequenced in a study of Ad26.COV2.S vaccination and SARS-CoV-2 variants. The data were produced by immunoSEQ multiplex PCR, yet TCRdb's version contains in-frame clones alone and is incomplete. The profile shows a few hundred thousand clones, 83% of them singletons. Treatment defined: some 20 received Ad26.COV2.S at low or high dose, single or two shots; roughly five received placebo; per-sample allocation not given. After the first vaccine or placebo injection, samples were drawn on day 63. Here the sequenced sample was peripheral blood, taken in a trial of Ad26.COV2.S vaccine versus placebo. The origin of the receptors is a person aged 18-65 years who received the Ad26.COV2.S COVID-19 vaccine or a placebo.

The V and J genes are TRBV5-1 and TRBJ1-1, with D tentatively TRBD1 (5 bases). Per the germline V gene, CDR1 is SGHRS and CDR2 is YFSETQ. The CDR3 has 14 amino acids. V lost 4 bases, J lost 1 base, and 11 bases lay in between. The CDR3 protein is CASSRDGANTEAFF. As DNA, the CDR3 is TGCGCCAGCAGCCGAGACGGGGCGAACACTGAAGCTTTCTTT.

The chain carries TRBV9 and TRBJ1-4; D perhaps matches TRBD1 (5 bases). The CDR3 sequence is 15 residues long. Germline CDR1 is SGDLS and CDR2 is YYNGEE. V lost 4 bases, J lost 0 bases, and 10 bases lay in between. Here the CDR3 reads CASSSRQTTNEKLFF. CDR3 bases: TGTGCCAGCAGCTCCAGACAGACAACTAATGAAAAACTGTTTTTT.

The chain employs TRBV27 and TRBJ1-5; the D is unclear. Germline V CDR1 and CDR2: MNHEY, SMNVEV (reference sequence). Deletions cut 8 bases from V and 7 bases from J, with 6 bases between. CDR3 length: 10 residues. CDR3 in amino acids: CASGYQPQHF. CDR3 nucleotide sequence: TGTGCCAGCGGGTACCAGCCCCAGCATTTT.

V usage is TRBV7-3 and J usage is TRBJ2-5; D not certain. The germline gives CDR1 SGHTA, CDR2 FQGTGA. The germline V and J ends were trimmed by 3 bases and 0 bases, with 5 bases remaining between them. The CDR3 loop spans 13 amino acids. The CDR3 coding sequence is TGTGCCAGCAGCTTTGGGAACCAAGAGACCCAGTACTTC. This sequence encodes CASSFGNQETQYF. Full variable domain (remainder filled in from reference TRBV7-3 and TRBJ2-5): GAGVSQTPSNKVTEKGKYVELRCDPISGHTALYWYRQSLGQGPEFLIYFQGTGAADDSGLPNDRFFAVRPEGSVSTLKIQRTERGDSAVYLCASSFGNQETQYFGPGTRLLVL.

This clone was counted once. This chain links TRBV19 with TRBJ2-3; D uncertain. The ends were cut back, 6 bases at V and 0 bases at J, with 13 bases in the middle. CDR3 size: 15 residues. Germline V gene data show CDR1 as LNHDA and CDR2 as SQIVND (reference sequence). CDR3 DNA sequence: TGTGCCAGTAGCCCCAGACCGGACAGCACAGATACGCAGTATTTT. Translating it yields CASSPRPDSTDTQYF.

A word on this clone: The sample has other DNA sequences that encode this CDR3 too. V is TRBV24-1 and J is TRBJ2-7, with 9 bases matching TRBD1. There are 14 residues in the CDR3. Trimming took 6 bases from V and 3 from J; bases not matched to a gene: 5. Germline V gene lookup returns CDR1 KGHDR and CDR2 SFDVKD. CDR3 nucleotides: TGTGCCACCAGTCCCGGACAGGGGAACTACGAGCAGTACTTC. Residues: CATSPGQGNYEQYF.

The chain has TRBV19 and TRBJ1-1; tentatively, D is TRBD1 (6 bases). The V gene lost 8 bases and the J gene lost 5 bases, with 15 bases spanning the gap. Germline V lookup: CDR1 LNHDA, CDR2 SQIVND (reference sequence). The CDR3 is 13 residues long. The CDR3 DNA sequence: TGTGCCAGTTACAAACAGGGACGGACTGAAGCTTTCTTT. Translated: CASYKQGRTEAFF.

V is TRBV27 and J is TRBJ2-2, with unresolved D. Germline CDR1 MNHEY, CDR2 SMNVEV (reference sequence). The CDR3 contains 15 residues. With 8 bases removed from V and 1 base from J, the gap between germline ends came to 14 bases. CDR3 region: CASRLGWGNTGELFF. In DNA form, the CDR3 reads TGTGCCAGCCGGTTGGGGTGGGGGAACACCGGGGAGCTGTTTTTT.

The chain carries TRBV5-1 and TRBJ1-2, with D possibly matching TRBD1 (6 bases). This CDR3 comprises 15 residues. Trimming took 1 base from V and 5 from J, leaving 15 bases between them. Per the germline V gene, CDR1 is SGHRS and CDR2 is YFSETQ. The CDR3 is CASSLSGAREYGYTF. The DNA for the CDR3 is TGCGCCAGCAGCTTGTCGGGGGCTAGGGAGTATGGCTACACCTTC. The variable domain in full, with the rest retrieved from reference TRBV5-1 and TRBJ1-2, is KAGVTQTPRYLIKTRGQQVTLSCSPISGHRSVSWYQQTPGQGLQFLFEYFSETQRNKGNFPGRFSGRQFSNSRSEMNVSTLELGDSALYLCASSLSGAREYGYTFGSGTRLTVV.